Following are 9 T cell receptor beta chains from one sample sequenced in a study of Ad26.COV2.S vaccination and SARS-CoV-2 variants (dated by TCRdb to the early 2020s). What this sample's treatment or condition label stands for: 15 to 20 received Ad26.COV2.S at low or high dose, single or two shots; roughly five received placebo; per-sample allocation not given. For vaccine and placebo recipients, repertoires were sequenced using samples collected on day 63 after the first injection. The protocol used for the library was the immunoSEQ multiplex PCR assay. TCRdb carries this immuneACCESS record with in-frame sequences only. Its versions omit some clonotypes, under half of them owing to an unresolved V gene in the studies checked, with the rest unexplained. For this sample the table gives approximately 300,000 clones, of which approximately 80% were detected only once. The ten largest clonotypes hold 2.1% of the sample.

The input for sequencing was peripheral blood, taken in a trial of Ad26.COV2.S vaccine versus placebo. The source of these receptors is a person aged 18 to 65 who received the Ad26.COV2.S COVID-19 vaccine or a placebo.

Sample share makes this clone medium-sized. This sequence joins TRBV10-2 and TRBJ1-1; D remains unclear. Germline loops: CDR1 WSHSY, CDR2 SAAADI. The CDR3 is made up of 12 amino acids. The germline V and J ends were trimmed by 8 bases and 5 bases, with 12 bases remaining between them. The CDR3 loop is CASLHTATEAFF. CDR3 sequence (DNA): TGCGCCAGCCTCCATACTGCAACTGAAGCTTTCTTT.

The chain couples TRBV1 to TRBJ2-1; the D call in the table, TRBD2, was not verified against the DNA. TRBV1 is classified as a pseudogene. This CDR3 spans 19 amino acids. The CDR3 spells CTSSQVTVRGRISYNEQFF. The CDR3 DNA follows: TGCACCAGCAGCCAAGTAACGGTGCGGGGGAGGATCTCCTACAATGAGCAGTTCTTC.

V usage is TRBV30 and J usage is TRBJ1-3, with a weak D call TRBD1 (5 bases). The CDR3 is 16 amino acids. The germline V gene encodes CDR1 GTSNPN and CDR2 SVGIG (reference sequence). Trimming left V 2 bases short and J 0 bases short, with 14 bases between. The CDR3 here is CAWSSPGLISGNTIYF. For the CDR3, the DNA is TGTGCCTGGAGTTCTCCGGGACTGATCTCTGGAAACACCATATATTTT.

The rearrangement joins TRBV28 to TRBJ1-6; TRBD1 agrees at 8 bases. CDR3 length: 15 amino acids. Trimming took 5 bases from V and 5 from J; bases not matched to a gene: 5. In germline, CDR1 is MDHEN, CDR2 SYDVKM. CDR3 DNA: TGTGCCAGCAGTGCGGACAGGGAAAATAATTCACCCCTCCACTTT. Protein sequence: CASSADRENNSPLHF.

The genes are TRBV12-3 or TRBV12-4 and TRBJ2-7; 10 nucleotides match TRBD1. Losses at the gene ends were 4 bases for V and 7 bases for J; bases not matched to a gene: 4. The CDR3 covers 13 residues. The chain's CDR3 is CASSSTGGGEQYF. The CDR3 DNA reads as TGTGCCAGCAGTTCGACAGGGGGCGGAGAGCAGTACTTC.

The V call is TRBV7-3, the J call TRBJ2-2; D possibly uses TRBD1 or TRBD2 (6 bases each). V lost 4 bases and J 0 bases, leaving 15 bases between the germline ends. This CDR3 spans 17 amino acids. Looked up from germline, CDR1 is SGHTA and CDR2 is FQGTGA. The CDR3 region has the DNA TGTGCCAGCAGCTCCAAGGGGGGCGTTACGAACACCGGGGAGCTGTTTTTT. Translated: CASSSKGGVTNTGELFF.

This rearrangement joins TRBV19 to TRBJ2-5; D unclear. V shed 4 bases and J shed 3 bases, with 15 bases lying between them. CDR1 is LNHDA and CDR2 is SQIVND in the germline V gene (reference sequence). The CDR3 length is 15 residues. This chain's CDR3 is CASSNFRSNEETQYF. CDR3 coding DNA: TGTGCCAGTAGTAATTTCCGATCTAACGAAGAGACCCAGTACTTC.

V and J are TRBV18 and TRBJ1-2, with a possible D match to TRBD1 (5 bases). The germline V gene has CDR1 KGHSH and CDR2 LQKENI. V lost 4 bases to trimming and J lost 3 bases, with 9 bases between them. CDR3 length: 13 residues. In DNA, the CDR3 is TGTGCCAGCTCACGGGGGGAGGACTATGGCTACACCTTC. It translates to CASSRGEDYGYTF.

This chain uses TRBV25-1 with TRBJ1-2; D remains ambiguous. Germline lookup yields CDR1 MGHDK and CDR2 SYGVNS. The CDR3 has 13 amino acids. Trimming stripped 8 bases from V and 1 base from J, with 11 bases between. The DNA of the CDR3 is TGTGCCAGCTCCCGGGGATATAACTATGGCTACACCTTC. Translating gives CASSRGYNYGYTF.